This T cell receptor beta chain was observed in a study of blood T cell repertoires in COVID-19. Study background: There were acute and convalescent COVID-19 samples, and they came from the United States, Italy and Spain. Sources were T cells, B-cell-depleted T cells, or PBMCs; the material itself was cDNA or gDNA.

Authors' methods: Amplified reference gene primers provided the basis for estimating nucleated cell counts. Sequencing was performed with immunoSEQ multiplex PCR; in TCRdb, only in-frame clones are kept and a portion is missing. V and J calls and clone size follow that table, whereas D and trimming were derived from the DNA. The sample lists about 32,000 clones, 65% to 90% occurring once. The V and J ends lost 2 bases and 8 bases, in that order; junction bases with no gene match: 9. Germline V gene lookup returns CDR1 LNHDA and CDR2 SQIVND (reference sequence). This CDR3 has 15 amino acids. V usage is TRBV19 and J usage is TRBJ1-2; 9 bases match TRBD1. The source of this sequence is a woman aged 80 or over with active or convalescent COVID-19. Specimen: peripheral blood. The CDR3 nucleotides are TGTGCCAGTAGTATATTGGGACAGGGTTTAGGCGGCTACACCTTC. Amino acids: CASSILGQGLGGYTF.